This T cell receptor (beta chain) was captured in a study of CD8 T cells in ankylosing spondylitis. Study-wide results and caveats: Reportedly, significant enrichment of disease-linked clones occurred in matched ankylosing spondylitis synovial fluid. What seemed typical of ankylosing spondylitis blood was a TCR beta motif built from several highly homologous variants. A number of the motif variants had already been described in reactive arthritis synovial fluid and blood.

The CDR3 totals 16 residues. In germline, CDR1 is DFQATT, CDR2 SNEGSKA (reference sequence). The junction had 7 bases not matched to a gene; V was cut back by 0 bases and J by 3 bases. Molecular-barcoded quantitative 5'-RACE produced these TCR beta libraries. MiXCR, applied by TCRdb to the 5' RACE reads, yields one record per CDR3 protein. The sample has about 240,000 distinct CDR3 sequences, 8% to 9.5% seen once. The table lists this clonotype with many counts. Its target is not known. The sequence was collected from a male donor with ankylosing spondylitis or in good health (not recorded which). The specimen sequenced was blood, either unsorted or a sorted T cell fraction (not recorded which). The chain has TRBV20-1 and TRBJ1-1; 10 bases are a match to TRBD1. CDR3 coding DNA: TGCAGTGCTAGAGATGGGGACAGGGGTGGGCACACTGAAGCTTTCTTT. Translation: CSARDGDRGGHTEAFF.